A single sample is the source of the 30 T cell receptor beta chains below, sequenced in a study of blood T cell repertoires in COVID-19. TCRdb keeps only in-frame clones here, not all; method: immunoSEQ multiplex PCR. This sample has about 200,000 clones; around 82% occur once, and the top ten carry 9.5% to 15%. Sequences were obtained from peripheral blood. These receptors were collected from a human donor in a cohort sampled during active COVID-19.

The rearrangement links TRBV6-5 to TRBJ2-3, with TRBD2 matching 9 bases. The germline CDR1 and CDR2 sequences are MNHEY and SVGAGI. This CDR3 has 16 residues. The trim removed 0 bases at V and 6 bases at J, leaving 7 bases unmatched. CDR3 amino acids: CASSYSGSGGVDTQYF. For the CDR3, the DNA is TGTGCCAGCAGTTACTCTGGTAGCGGGGGAGTTGATACGCAGTATTTT.

The rearrangement links TRBV2 to TRBJ1-1; D remains unclear. This CDR3 region has 15 residues. Germline loops: CDR1 SNHLY, CDR2 FYNNEI. V lost 7 bases, J lost 1 base, and 16 bases lay in between. The CDR3 sequence: CASTPTGFGNTEAFF. Here the CDR3 DNA reads TGTGCCAGCACCCCGACGGGGTTCGGGAACACTGAAGCTTTCTTT. The variable domain in full, completed from reference TRBV2 and TRBJ1-1, reads EPEVTQTPSHQVTQMGQEVILRCVPISNHLYFYWYRQILGQKVEFLVSFYNNEISEKSEIFDDQFSVERPDGSNFTLKIRSTKLEDSAMYFCASTPTGFGNTEAFFGQGTRLTVV.

This chain links TRBV7-8 with TRBJ1-1; D remains ambiguous. V dropped 0 bases and J dropped 3 bases, with 20 bases sitting between them. The CDR3 is 18 amino acids. The V gene's germline CDR1 is SGHVS and CDR2 FQNEAQ. For the CDR3, the DNA is TGTGCCAGCAGCTTAGCCCAGGAGGCTGGCCGGTCGGACACTGAAGCTTTCTTT. Translated: CASSLAQEAGRSDTEAFF.

The chain couples TRBV4-2 to TRBJ2-1, with D unresolved. The V end lost 0 bases, the J end lost 8 bases, and 14 bases lay between the germline ends. This CDR3 has 15 residues. Germline CDR1 reads LGHNA; CDR2 reads YNFKEQ. This chain's CDR3 is CASSQDRTRLDEQFF. CDR3 bases: TGTGCCAGCAGCCAAGATCGAACACGTCTGGATGAGCAGTTCTTC.

The sample holds one count of this clone. This chain links TRBV7-3 with TRBJ2-2; weak D call: TRBD1 (6 bases). Germline lookup yields CDR1 SGHTA and CDR2 FQGTGA. Between the trimmed V and J ends, which lost 4 bases and 14 bases, there was a span of 14 bases. The CDR3 is made up of 12 amino acids. In nucleotides, the CDR3 is TGTGCCAGCAGCTCCCCCGACAGGAAACTGTTTTTT. Translation: CASSSPDRKLFF.

This clone was observed a handful of times. The chain links TRBV28 to TRBJ2-1; 7 bases map to TRBD2. V lost 6 bases and J lost 2; bases outside the gene matches: 4. This CDR3 comprises 14 residues. CDR1 is MDHEN and CDR2 is SYDVKM in the germline V gene. The DNA of the CDR3 is TGTGCCAGCAGGACGGGGGGAACCTACAATGAGCAGTTCTTC. It encodes CASRTGGTYNEQFF.

This clone was seen once. V gene TRBV5-5 combines with J gene TRBJ1-1; 8 nucleotides align to TRBD1. The CDR3 sequence is 13 residues long. Germline V CDR1 and CDR2: SGHKS, YYEKEE (reference sequence). V dropped 1 base and J dropped 4; count of bases not matched to a gene: 0. CDR3 loop: CASSLQGATEAFF. DNA of the CDR3: TGTGCCAGCAGCTTGCAGGGGGCCACTGAAGCTTTCTTT. Using reference TRBV5-5 and TRBJ1-1 for the parts outside the CDR3, the full variable domain is DAGVTQSPTHLIKTRGQQVTLRCSPISGHKSVSWYQQVLGQGPQFIFQYYEKEERGRGNFPDRFSARQFPNYSSELNVNALLLGDSALYLCASSLQGATEAFFGQGTRLTVV.

This chain uses TRBV4-1 with TRBJ1-4; 9 bases are a match to TRBD1. Germline V gives CDR1 MGHRA, CDR2 YSYEKL. V lost 1 base, J lost 7 bases, and 4 bases stayed unmatched. CDR3 size: 15 residues. CDR3 in amino acids: CASSQVQGAGEKLFF. CDR3 nucleotide sequence: TGCGCCAGCAGCCAAGTACAGGGGGCAGGTGAAAAACTGTTTTTT.

J is TRBJ1-5 and V is TRBV4-2, with D perhaps matching TRBD1 (5 bases). Germline lookup yields CDR1 LGHNA and CDR2 YNFKEQ. The CDR3 sequence is 17 residues long. V was cut by 0 bases and J by 1 base, with 13 bases left in between. The CDR3 region has the DNA TGTGCCAGCAGCCAAGATGGGGCAGGAGACAGCAATCAGCCCCAGCATTTT. Protein product: CASSQDGAGDSNQPQHF.

DNA of the CDR3: TGTGCCAGCAGTTTTAACAGGGGGAATGGAAACACCATATATTTT. This translates into CASSFNRGNGNTIYF. The chain recombines TRBV5-4 with TRBJ1-3; 8 bases are shared with TRBD1. CDR1 is SGHNT, CDR2 YYREEE, per germline (reference sequence). The ends lost 5 bases at V and 3 bases at J; junction bases unmatched: 7. The CDR3 length is 15 residues.

The chain employs TRBV28 and TRBJ2-7, with TRBD2 matching 8 bases. This CDR3 is 12 amino acids long. The germline V gene has CDR1 MDHEN and CDR2 SYDVKM. With 7 bases clipped from V and 10 bases from J, the junction kept 9 bases outside the gene matches. CDR3: CASTGGEDSQYF. As DNA, the CDR3 is TGTGCCAGCACGGGGGGGGAGGACTCCCAGTACTTC.

This clone was counted only a few times. The CDR3 region is CASNRDRSVYEQYF. In DNA form, the CDR3 reads TGCGCCAGTAACCGGGACAGGTCCGTTTACGAGCAGTACTTC. The chain uses TRBV5-1 and TRBJ2-7, with TRBD1 matching 8 bases. Looked up from germline, CDR1 is SGHRS and CDR2 is YFSETQ. Trimming took 8 bases from V and 4 from J; bases not matched to a gene: 11. The CDR3 is 14 residues long.

This clone has only one observation. The V call is TRBV28, the J call TRBJ1-5; D call uncertain. The germline V and J ends were trimmed by 5 bases and 0 bases, with 14 bases remaining between them. This CDR3 contains 16 residues. Germline CDR1 MDHEN, CDR2 SYDVKM. CDR3 sequence: CASSPLSGISNQPQHF. The CDR3 coding sequence is TGTGCCAGCAGTCCACTCAGCGGTATTAGCAATCAGCCCCAGCATTTT.

The rearrangement links TRBV7-9 to TRBJ1-6, with 7 bases matching TRBD1. CDR3 length: 18 residues. The junction had 19 bases not matched to a gene; V was cut back by 6 bases and J by 8 bases. Germline V gene data show CDR1 as SEHNR and CDR2 as FQNEAQ (reference sequence). Here the CDR3 DNA reads TGTGCCAGCAGACCTCCCTATCGGCATCAGGGGACAGATTCACCCCTCCACTTT. Translated: CASRPPYRHQGTDSPLHF.

This clone was observed once. V gene TRBV2 combines with J gene TRBJ1-3; no definite D call. Germline V lookup: CDR1 SNHLY, CDR2 FYNNEI. The CDR3 length is 16 residues. V was pared by 0 bases and J by 2 bases, with 11 bases between. The CDR3 DNA sequence: TGTGCCAGCAGTGAAGCTGATGGCAGGACTGGAAACACCATATATTTT. Its protein is CASSEADGRTGNTIYF.

The V gene is TRBV7-9, the J gene TRBJ1-1; TRBD1 might be the D (5 bases). This CDR3 comprises 15 residues. Trimming took 4 bases from V and 3 from J, leaving 15 bases between them. The germline V gene has CDR1 SEHNR and CDR2 FQNEAQ (reference sequence). The CDR3 coding sequence is TGTGCCAGCAGCTCCCTGGGGGGGGAGTACACTGAAGCTTTCTTT. This gives the protein CASSSLGGEYTEAFF.

The chain couples TRBV24-1 to TRBJ2-4; 9 bases map to TRBD1. The CDR3 has 16 amino acids. Germline V gene sequence: CDR1 KGHDR, CDR2 SFDVKD. J was trimmed by 6 bases and V by 5 bases; bases with no gene match: 10. CDR3 sequence reads: CATSGPGQGNSNIQYF. The CDR3 coding sequence is TGTGCCACCAGTGGTCCGGGACAGGGAAATTCAAACATTCAGTACTTC.

This rearrangement joins TRBV19 to TRBJ2-3; 7 bases fit TRBD2. The CDR3 is 16 amino acids. Trimming took 4 bases from V and 0 from J; bases not matched to a gene: 7. The germline CDR1 and CDR2 sequences are LNHDA and SQIVND (reference sequence). The CDR3 reads CASSTSPSGSTDTQYF. Written as DNA, the CDR3 is TGTGCCAGTAGTACCTCACCTAGCGGTAGCACAGATACGCAGTATTTT.

The chain combines TRBV2 with TRBJ2-2; 7 bases are a match to TRBD2. V was pared by 2 bases and J by 5 bases, with 11 bases of the junction left unmatched. CDR1 is SNHLY, CDR2 FYNNEI, per germline. This CDR3 spans 17 amino acids. This CDR3 reads CASSERGSFLSTGELFF. CDR3 bases: TGTGCCAGCAGTGAACGCGGGAGCTTCCTGAGTACCGGGGAGCTGTTTTTT. The whole variable domain, filled in from reference TRBV2 and TRBJ2-2, reads EPEVTQTPSHQVTQMGQEVILRCVPISNHLYFYWYRQILGQKVEFLVSFYNNEISEKSEIFDDQFSVERPDGSNFTLKIRSTKLEDSAMYFCASSERGSFLSTGELFFGEGSRLTVL.

This chain connects TRBV5-1 to TRBJ1-2; 8 bases are shared with TRBD1. The CDR3 length is 12 residues. Germline CDR1 SGHRS, CDR2 YFSETQ. V was pared by 4 bases and J by 9 bases, with 5 bases of the junction left unmatched. In nucleotides, the CDR3 is TGCGCCAGCAGCGTTGGACAGGGTAGCTACACCTTC. Translating it yields CASSVGQGSYTF.

The gene calls are TRBV12-5 and TRBJ2-3, with 10 bases matching TRBD1. Germline CDR1 reads LGHNT; CDR2 reads FRNRAP. V trimming: 7 bases; J trimming: 6 bases; junction bases outside the gene matches: 16. The CDR3 covers 17 residues. The CDR3: CASAKGGTGDARDTQYF. CDR3 nucleotides: TGTGCTAGTGCCAAAGGGGGGACAGGGGATGCCCGGGATACGCAGTATTTT.

The chain links TRBV5-1 to TRBJ2-2; the D gene is possibly TRBD1 (6 bases). The CDR3 loop spans 16 amino acids. V dropped 5 bases and J dropped 1 base, with 15 bases sitting between them. Germline V lookup: CDR1 SGHRS, CDR2 YFSETQ. CDR3 residues: CASSGGHPQNTGELFF. Here the CDR3 DNA reads TGCGCCAGCAGTGGGGGACACCCACAGAACACCGGGGAGCTGTTTTTT.

V and J are TRBV5-1 and TRBJ1-1; no clear D. From germline, CDR1 is SGHRS and CDR2 YFSETQ. This CDR3 is 15 amino acids long. Trimming took 1 base from V and 2 from J, leaving 12 bases between them. CDR3 nucleotides: TGCGCCAGCAGCTTGTTCGGGATCCCTAACACTGAAGCTTTCTTT. Its translation: CASSLFGIPNTEAFF.

J is TRBJ2-1 and V is TRBV19; 10 bases are shared with TRBD2. The CDR3 is made up of 13 amino acids. V lost 7 bases, J lost 7 bases, and 4 bases stayed unmatched. Germline V gene sequence: CDR1 LNHDA, CDR2 SQIVND (reference sequence). The CDR3 is CASKASGGNEQFF. CDR3 DNA: TGTGCCAGTAAGGCTAGCGGGGGAAATGAGCAGTTCTTC.

The gene calls are TRBV13 and TRBJ1-4; the D gene is possibly TRBD1 (6 bases). The ends were cut back, 0 bases at V and 7 bases at J, with 12 bases in the middle. Germline V CDR1 and CDR2: PRHDT, FYEKMQ (reference sequence). This CDR3 spans 15 amino acids. The CDR3 region has the DNA TGTGCCAGCAGCTTAGGGAGGGGGTGGTCTGAAAAACTGTTTTTT. It translates to CASSLGRGWSEKLFF.

A single count supports this clone. The genes are TRBV7-2 and TRBJ1-2; D possibly corresponds to TRBD1 (5 bases). The germline CDR1 and CDR2 sequences are SGHTA and FQGNSA. This CDR3 has 14 residues. V gave up 3 bases and J gave up 4 bases, with 12 bases separating them. The CDR3 here is CASSFWGGGYGYTF. The CDR3 DNA is TGTGCCAGCAGCTTCTGGGGGGGTGGCTATGGCTACACCTTC.

The chain uses TRBV23-1 and TRBJ2-6; maybe TRBD1 (5 bases). TRBV23-1 is noted as an ORF with a role that remains uncertain. CDR3 length: 16 amino acids. The V gene lost 7 bases and the J gene lost 0 bases, with 13 bases spanning the gap. CDR3 sequence: CASTGLNSSGANVLTF. CDR3 bases: TGCGCCAGCACAGGGTTAAACTCCTCTGGGGCCAACGTCCTGACTTTC.

J is TRBJ1-2 and V is TRBV2, with D possibly being TRBD1 (5 bases). Trimming shortened V by 6 bases and J by 6 bases, and 14 bases separated the two germline ends. Germline V gene lookup returns CDR1 SNHLY and CDR2 FYNNEI. This CDR3 spans 13 amino acids. The DNA for the CDR3 is TGTGCCAGCAGGGCGACCCCAGGGCATGGCTACACCTTC. This translates into CASRATPGHGYTF.

The chain links TRBV7-9 to TRBJ1-4; perhaps TRBD1 as D (6 bases). CDR3 length: 15 amino acids. Germline CDR1 and CDR2: SEHNR and FQNEAQ (reference sequence). V lost 5 bases and J lost 11, with 21 bases in between. This chain's CDR3 is CASSRTAEPLGKLFF. In DNA, the CDR3 is TGTGCCAGCAGCCGGACAGCTGAGCCCCTTGGGAAACTGTTTTTT.

The CDR3 loop is CASSILPGGATDTQYF. Written as DNA, the CDR3 is TGTGCCAGTAGTATTCTACCGGGAGGGGCCACAGATACGCAGTATTTT. The chain combines TRBV19 with TRBJ2-3, with 8 nucleotides matching TRBD2. The CDR3 totals 16 residues. V shed 3 bases, J shed 2 bases, and the junction held 7 bases outside the gene matches. Germline assignment: CDR1 LNHDA and CDR2 SQIVND (reference sequence).